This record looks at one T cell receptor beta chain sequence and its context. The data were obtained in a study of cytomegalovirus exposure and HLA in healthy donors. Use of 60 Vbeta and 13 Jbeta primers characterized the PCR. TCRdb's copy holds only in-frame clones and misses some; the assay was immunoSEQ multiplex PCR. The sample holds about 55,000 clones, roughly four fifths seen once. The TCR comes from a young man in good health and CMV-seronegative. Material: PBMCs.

The CDR3 reads CASSQFWGTVSPLHF. As DNA, the CDR3 is TGCGCCAGCAGCCAATTTTGGGGGACTGTTTCACCCCTCCACTTT. The rearrangement joins TRBV4-1 to TRBJ1-6, with D tentatively TRBD1 (5 bases). Trimming stripped 2 bases from V and 9 bases from J, with 14 bases between. The CDR3 sequence is 15 residues long. The germline CDR1 and CDR2 sequences are MGHRA and YSYEKL.